Listed below are T cell receptor beta chains from one sample, sequenced in a study of monozygotic twins with inflammatory bowel disease. TCRdb re-called the 5' RACE reads, yielding one record per CDR3 amino acid sequence without DNA. The sample includes 400,000 or so distinct CDR3 sequences. Sequenced material: blood. These receptors came from a human donor with ulcerative colitis or Crohn's disease, or a healthy co-twin of an affected twin (not recorded which). Both conserved end residues are part of each CDR3. The order of the fields is CDR3 protein, V gene, J gene.

CDR3: CASSQRGQQQTYGYTF
V: TRBV7-9
J: TRBJ1-2

CDR3: CSVGQGVEETQYF
V: TRBV29-1
J: TRBJ2-5

CDR3: CASSSASETQYF
V: TRBV12-3/TRBV12-4
J: TRBJ2-5

CDR3: CASSFGQGPTGYTF
V: TRBV5-5
J: TRBJ1-2

CDR3: CASGQGGGAGVTDTQYF
V: TRBV7-2
J: TRBJ2-3

CDR3: CASSLTGGALETQYF
V: TRBV7-2
J: TRBJ2-5

CDR3: CASSLEGIQETQYF
V: TRBV5-6
J: TRBJ2-5

CDR3: CASSYPGQGTYEQYF
V: TRBV6-5
J: TRBJ2-7

CDR3: CSAPLAGGTDTQYF
V: TRBV20-1
J: TRBJ2-3

CDR3: CASSTRRGTQETQYF
V: TRBV25-1
J: TRBJ2-5

CDR3: CASSLGVGGSYEQYF
V: TRBV12-3/TRBV12-4
J: TRBJ2-7

CDR3: CASSPLMGETQYF
V: TRBV18
J: TRBJ2-5

CDR3: CASTERGPDTQYF
V: TRBV11-2
J: TRBJ2-3

CDR3: CASTPGGGEQFF
V: TRBV28
J: TRBJ2-1

CDR3: CASSPRDGTVNTEAFF
V: TRBV5-1
J: TRBJ1-1

CDR3: CASSFGDRVLYTEAFF
V: TRBV5-5
J: TRBJ1-1

CDR3: CATSDATSGNTIYF
V: TRBV24-1
J: TRBJ1-3

CDR3: CASSLEGTSGRNYNEQFF
V: TRBV5-6
J: TRBJ2-1

CDR3: CASSVPGDTIYF
V: TRBV5-1
J: TRBJ1-3

CDR3: CASSVAGDAKNIQYF
V: TRBV9
J: TRBJ2-4

CDR3: CASSLTQTQETQYF
V: TRBV12-3/TRBV12-4
J: TRBJ2-5

CDR3: CSVEKRSGAFF
V: TRBV29-1
J: TRBJ1-1

CDR3: CASGLVLIGELFF
V: TRBV12-5
J: TRBJ2-2

CDR3: CSVAGRETQYF
V: TRBV29-1
J: TRBJ2-5

CDR3: CASSQGIPGQGNTEAFF
V: TRBV4-1
J: TRBJ1-1

CDR3: CASSYSGLGVTYEQYF
V: TRBV6-2/TRBV6-3
J: TRBJ2-7